This T cell receptor beta chain stems from a study of blood T cells in healthy people across ages (dated by TCRdb to between 2015 and 2017). Turning to the overall study: Template switching captured roughly one uniquely barcoded TCR beta cDNA molecule per two T cells in model experiments. Using deep sequencing normalized with unique cDNA molecular identifiers, the study measured how TCR beta repertoire diversity changes with age. The donors were divided into four age groups: young (average around 17 years), middle-aged (approximately 39), aged (approximately 64) and long-lived (82). To avoid experimental bias, donors of different ages were distributed randomly across sequencing lanes. The study analyzed two additional independent replicas of 1 million unique cDNA reads from the same blood draw for two donors, one aged 18 to 29 and one aged 80 or older. The investigation overall reported the following: Bulk unsorted PBMC profiling prevented conclusive comparison of naive and antigen-experienced compartments. Because donor CMV infection status was unknown, age-related changes in expanded clonotypes were potentially confounded. As age increased, observed TCR beta diversity per million T cells dropped in a roughly linear way, and a significant reduction was already evident by age 40. Compared with the aged group, the long-lived group had more naive CD4+ T cells, fewer expanded clones and increased TCR diversity, a pattern suggesting age selection. A strong correlation was found between observed TCR beta diversity and the percentage of naive T cells measured by flow cytometry. Estimates of total diversity based on one million sequenced T cells were regarded as lower bounds and as underestimates.

This clonotype has just a few counts. Its antigen is unknown. It has no much larger one-base neighbor in the sample; base qualities were not kept. Receptor libraries were prepared by 5' RACE. Sequencing was performed on an Illumina HiSeq 2500. A second PCR of about 7 to 12 cycles was run with a J-beta primer mix and a sample-barcoded 5' primer. A template-switch 5' adaptor carrying 12 random nucleotides introduced a unique molecular identifier onto each TCR beta cDNA molecule. Each sample yielded at least 3 million CDR3-containing paired-end reads. First-strand cDNA synthesis was performed from all RNA using the Mint cDNA synthesis kit, with priming by a TRBC-specific oligonucleotide. Following uracil-DNA glycosylase treatment, all cDNA underwent a first 18-cycle PCR with the universal primers M1SS and BC2_uni_R. The published analysis was carried out like this. For normalization, 1 million high-quality reads were randomly selected from each sample, with every read carrying a distinct molecular identifier. Reads sharing molecular identifiers were discarded rather than binned into consensus sequences. CDR3 identification, clonotype clustering and error correction used MiTCR with a Q25 quality threshold and the strictest error-elimination algorithm. A nonparametric unseen species model using Euler transformation provided a lower-bound estimate of total TCR beta diversity. The raw public data were reprocessed by TCRdb itself: fastp quality trimming at Q25, MiXCR clonotype calling, in-frame beta chains only. Entries that share a CDR3 protein sequence are merged under the most common genes and DNA. The V and J calls here are based on TCRdb, not the publication. The sample table lists some 1.5 million distinct CDR3 sequences, roughly 27% of them with a count of one. Less than 9.5% of the sample comes from the top ten.

Systemically healthy Caucasian individuals from Russia, some 36 in total and aged about 6 to 95 years, were included as donors. Ten milliliters of peripheral blood were drawn from each donor into EDTA-treated Vacutainer tubes. PBMCs were isolated by Ficoll-Paque density-gradient centrifugation, with at least 6 million obtained per sample. Total RNA, at least 6 micrograms per sample, was extracted from PBMCs with Trizol reagent. For every donor, an aliquot of PBMCs went through flow cytometry to measure the percentages of naive CD45RAhigh/CD27high T cells. The sequence was obtained from a woman in her thirties in good health. Sequencing input: blood.

The DNA reads as follows: TGTGCCAGCAGTCGACAGATCCTAGGCCACGAGCAGTACTTC. It is translated as CASSRQILGHEQYF. Here the chain combines TRBV14 and TRBJ2-7; a weak D assignment points to TRBD1 (5 bases agree). CDR1 and CDR2 are drawn from the germline V gene: SGHDN, FVKESK. The CDR3 starts with the cysteine, ends with the phenylalanine, and has 14 residues. Solely the CDR3 DNA is kept, with 42 bases framed from the first base. V and J are truncated by 6 bases and 5 bases respectively, leaving an intervening sequence of 17 bases.